The clone carrying this T cell receptor beta chain was recorded many times. What it recognizes is unknown. The length of the CDR3 is 16 residues. Germline-derived CDR1 and CDR2 are MNHEY and SMNVEV (reference sequence). Trimming stripped 4 bases from V and 3 bases from J, with 19 bases between. Moderate-to-severe activity, CAS ≥3, NOSPECS ≥4 and duration under 3 months were recorded for donors with ophthalmopathy. Patients were left out if they had other autoimmune diseases, uncontrolled infections, pregnancy or lactation. From fresh peripheral blood, 8 to 10 ml in volume, the PBMCs were obtained. This record belongs to a study of Graves' ophthalmopathy and Graves' hyperthyroidism. Whole-study findings and limits: The model flagged ophthalmopathy progression at roughly 64% sensitivity and around 77% specificity.

Amplification targeted the TCR beta CDR3 regions, with RNA transcripts as the source material. The first round was an RT-PCR with HTBI primers, and the second round was a multiplex PCR. A single record per CDR3 protein comes from TCRdb applying MiXCR to the multiplex PCR reads. Here the sample spans approximately 210,000 distinct CDR3 sequences, under 25% being singletons. V gene TRBV27 combines with J gene TRBJ2-7, with TRBD1 as a possible D gene (6 bases). The sequencing input was peripheral blood. The sequence derives from a woman aged 45-65 years with Graves' ophthalmopathy. CDR3 DNA: TGTGCCAGCAGTTACCACCAGGGACAAAAGGGCTACGAGCAGTACTTC. Protein: CASSYHQGQKGYEQYF.